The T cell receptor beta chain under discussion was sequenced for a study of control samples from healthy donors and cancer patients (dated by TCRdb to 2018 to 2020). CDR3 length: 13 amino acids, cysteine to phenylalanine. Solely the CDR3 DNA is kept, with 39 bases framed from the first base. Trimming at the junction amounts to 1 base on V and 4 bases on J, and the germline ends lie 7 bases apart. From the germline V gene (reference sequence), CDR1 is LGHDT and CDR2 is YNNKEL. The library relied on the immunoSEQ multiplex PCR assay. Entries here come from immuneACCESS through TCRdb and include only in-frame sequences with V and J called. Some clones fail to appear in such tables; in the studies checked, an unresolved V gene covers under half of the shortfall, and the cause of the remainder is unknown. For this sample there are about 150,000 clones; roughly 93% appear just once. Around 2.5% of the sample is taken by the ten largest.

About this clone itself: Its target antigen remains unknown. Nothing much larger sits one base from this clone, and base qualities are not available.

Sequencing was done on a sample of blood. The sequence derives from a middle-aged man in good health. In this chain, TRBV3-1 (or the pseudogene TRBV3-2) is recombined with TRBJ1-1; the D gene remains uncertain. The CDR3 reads CASSQGGFTEAFF. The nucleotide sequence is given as TGTGCCAGCAGCCAAGGAGGTTTCACTGAAGCTTTCTTT.